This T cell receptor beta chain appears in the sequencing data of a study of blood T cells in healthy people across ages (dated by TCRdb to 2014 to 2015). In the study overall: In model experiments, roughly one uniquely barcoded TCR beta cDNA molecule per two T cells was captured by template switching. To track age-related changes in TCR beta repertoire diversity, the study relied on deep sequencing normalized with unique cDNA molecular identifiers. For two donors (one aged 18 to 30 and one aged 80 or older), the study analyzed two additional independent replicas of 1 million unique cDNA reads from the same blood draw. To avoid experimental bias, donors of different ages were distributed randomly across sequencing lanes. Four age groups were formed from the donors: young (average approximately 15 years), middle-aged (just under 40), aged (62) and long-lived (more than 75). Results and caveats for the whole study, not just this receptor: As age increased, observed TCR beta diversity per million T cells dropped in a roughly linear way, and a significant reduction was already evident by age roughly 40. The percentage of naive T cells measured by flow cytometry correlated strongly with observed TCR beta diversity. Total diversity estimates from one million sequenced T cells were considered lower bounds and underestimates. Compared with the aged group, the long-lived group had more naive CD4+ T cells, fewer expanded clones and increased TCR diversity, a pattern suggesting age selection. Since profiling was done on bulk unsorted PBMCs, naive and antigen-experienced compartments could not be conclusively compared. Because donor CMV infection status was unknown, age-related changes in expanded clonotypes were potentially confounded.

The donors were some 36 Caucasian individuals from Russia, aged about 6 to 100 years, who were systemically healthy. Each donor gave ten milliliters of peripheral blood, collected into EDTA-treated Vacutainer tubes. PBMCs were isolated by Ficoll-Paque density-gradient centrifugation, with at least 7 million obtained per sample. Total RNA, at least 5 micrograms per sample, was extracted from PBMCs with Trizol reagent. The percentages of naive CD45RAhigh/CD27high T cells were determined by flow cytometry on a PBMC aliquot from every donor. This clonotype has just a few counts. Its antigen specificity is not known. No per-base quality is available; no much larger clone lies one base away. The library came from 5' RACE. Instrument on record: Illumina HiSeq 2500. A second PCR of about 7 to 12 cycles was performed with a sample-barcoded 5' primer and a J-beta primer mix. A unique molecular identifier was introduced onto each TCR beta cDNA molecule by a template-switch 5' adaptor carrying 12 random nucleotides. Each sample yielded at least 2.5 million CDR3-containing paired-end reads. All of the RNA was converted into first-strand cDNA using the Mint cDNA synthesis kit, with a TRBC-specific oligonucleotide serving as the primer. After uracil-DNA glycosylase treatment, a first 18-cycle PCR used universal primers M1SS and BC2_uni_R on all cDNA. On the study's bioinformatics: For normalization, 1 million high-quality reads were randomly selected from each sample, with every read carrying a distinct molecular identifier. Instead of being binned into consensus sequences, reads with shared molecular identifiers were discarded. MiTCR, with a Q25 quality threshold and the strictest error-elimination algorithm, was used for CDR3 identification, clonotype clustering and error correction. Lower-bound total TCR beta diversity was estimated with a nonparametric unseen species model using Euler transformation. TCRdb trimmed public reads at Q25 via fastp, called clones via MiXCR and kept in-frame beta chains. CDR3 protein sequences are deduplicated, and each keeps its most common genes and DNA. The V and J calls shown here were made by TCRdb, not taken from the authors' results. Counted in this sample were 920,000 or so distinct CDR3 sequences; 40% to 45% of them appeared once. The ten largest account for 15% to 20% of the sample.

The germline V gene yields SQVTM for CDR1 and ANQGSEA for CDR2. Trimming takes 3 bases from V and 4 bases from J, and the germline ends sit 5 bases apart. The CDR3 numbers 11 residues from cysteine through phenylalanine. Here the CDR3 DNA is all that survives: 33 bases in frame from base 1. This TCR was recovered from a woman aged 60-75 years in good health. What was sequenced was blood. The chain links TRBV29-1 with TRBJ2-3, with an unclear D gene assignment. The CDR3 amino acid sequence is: CSVEDADTQYF. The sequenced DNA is TGCAGCGTTGAGGACGCAGATACGCAGTATTTT.